Below are 8 T cell receptor beta chains sequenced from a single sample in a study of blood T cells in healthy people across ages. For the second PCR, which ran for about 6 to 11 cycles, a sample-barcoded 5' primer and a J-beta primer mix were used. TCRdb re-called the 5' RACE reads through MiXCR, storing one row per CDR3 protein. The sample has some 790,000 distinct CDR3 sequences, roughly 26% seen once. Sequencing was done on a sample of blood. All receptors come from an elderly woman in good health.

This clonotype was detected a few times. A much bigger clone sits one base away, suggesting this may be a read error. The chain recombines TRBV7-6 with TRBJ2-1; D possibly corresponds to TRBD2 (6 bases). TRBJ2-7 matches the DNA end more closely, so the J call is doubtful. Germline V gives CDR1 SGHVS, CDR2 FNYEAQ. The CDR3 is made up of 15 amino acids. Here the CDR3 DNA reads TGTGCCAGCAGCTTATGGTTAGCGGACTACAATGAGCAGTACTTC. This sequence encodes CASSLWLADYNEQYF.

In DNA form, the CDR3 reads TGCAGCGTTACAAGGACAGGGGCCGCCTACACCTTC. It encodes CSVTRTGAAYTF. The V call is TRBV29-1, the J call TRBJ1-2; 9 bases fit TRBD1. The CDR3 totals 12 residues. V lost 5 bases to trimming and J lost 10 bases; unmatched junction nucleotides: 8. Germline V gene lookup returns CDR1 SQVTM and CDR2 ANQGSEA.

Many counts were recorded for this clonotype. The chain couples TRBV3-1 to TRBJ2-5, with TRBD1 as a possible D gene (7 bases). Germline values: CDR1 LGHDT, CDR2 YNNKEL (reference sequence). CDR3 length: 15 amino acids. V lost 4 bases and J lost 5, with 17 bases in between. The CDR3: CASSPGGTRGETQYF. For the CDR3, the DNA is TGTGCCAGCAGCCCAGGGGGGACGCGGGGTGAGACCCAGTACTTC.

There are many counts of this clonotype. The CDR3: CASSSRGRGNQPQHF. In nucleotides, the CDR3 is TGTGCCAGCAGTTCCCGGGGGCGAGGCAATCAGCCCCAGCATTTT. This chain joins TRBV6-2 or TRBV6-3 and TRBJ1-5; TRBD1 might be the D (6 bases). The germline V and J ends were trimmed by 4 bases and 2 bases, with 12 bases remaining between them. Germline V gives CDR1 MNHEY, CDR2 SVGEGT. The CDR3 spans 15 residues.

This clonotype was counted many times. The CDR3 DNA reads TGTGCCAGCCCACAATACAGGGGGCTTGGGGAGACCCAGTACTTC. This gives the protein CASPQYRGLGETQYF. The chain recombines TRBV2 with TRBJ2-5; 9 bases line up with TRBD1. The CDR3 is 15 amino acids. CDR1 and CDR2 from the germline V gene are SNHLY and FYNNEI. The ends lost 8 bases at V and 5 bases at J; junction bases unmatched: 12.

In this sample, this clonotype turned up a few times. The J gene is TRBJ2-7, the V gene TRBV2; 7 bases line up with TRBD2. This CDR3 is 14 amino acids long. Germline assignment: CDR1 SNHLY and CDR2 FYNNEI. Losses at the gene ends were 6 bases for V and 0 bases for J; bases not matched to a gene: 5. Here the CDR3 reads CASSLLAASYEQYF. The CDR3 DNA reads TGTGCCAGCAGCCTTCTAGCGGCCTCCTACGAGCAGTACTTC.

V gene TRBV7-2 combines with J gene TRBJ2-2, with D possibly being TRBD2 (7 bases). Looked up from germline, CDR1 is SGHTA and CDR2 is FQGNSA. Trimming left V 1 base short and J 5 bases short, with 14 bases between. The CDR3 loop spans 16 amino acids. Written as DNA, the CDR3 is TGTGCCAGCAGCTTAGTAGGGGGGGTGTTAACCGGGGAGCTGTTTTTT. Protein: CASSLVGGVLTGELFF.

With regard to this clonotype: Possible read error: a much larger clone is one base away. The V call is TRBV12-3 or TRBV12-4, the J call TRBJ2-6; a possible D gene is TRBD1 (5 bases). The CDR3 is made up of 14 amino acids. The CDR3 sequence is CASSLSGGANVRTF. Here the CDR3 DNA reads TGTGCCAGCAGTTTATCGGGTGGGGCCAACGTCCGGACTTTC.